A selection of T cell receptor beta chains follows, all from one sample in a study of blood T cells in healthy people across ages. Using its own MiXCR run on the 5' RACE reads, TCRdb lists one record per CDR3 protein. The table lists approximately 1.5 million distinct CDR3 sequences, 30% to 40% of them singletons. Sequenced material: blood. Every receptor here comes from a woman in her twenties or thirties in good health. Both conserved end residues are part of each CDR3. The D gene is left open where the match is weak. Rows give clone size only sometimes, using once, few, many, or a class for an expanded clone.

>-|TRBV6-1|14|few|TRBJ2-7
TGTGCCAGCACCCCCAGTGTTGGGACTTACGAGCAGTACTTC
CASTPSVGTYEQYF
>TRBD1|TRBV20-1|14|-|TRBJ1-5
TGCAGTGCTATCTGGGACAGGGAGAATCAGCCCCAGCATTTT
CSAIWDRENQPQHF
>TRBD2|TRBV3-1|20|-|TRBJ2-1
TGTGCCAGCAGCCAAGATGACCCTCTTCTAACTAGCGGGGGGGCCTGGGAGCAGTTCTTC
CASSQDDPLLTSGGAWEQFF
>-|TRBV7-9|15|-|TRBJ1-2
TGTTCCAGCAGCTTAGAGGGGCGGGCGCGGACCGGCTACACCTTC
CSSSLEGRARTGYTF
>TRBD1|TRBV29-1|16|many|TRBJ2-7
TGCAGCGTTACGTATTGGACAGGGCTTTACTCCTACGAGCAGTACTTC
CSVTYWTGLYSYEQYF
>-|TRBV20-1|13|-|TRBJ2-2
TGCAGGGGCGGGACGGCGAACACCGGGGAGCTGTTTTTT
CRGGTANTGELFF
>-|TRBV10-3|13|many|TRBJ2-3
TGTGCCATCAGCGAGGACACCACAGATACGCAGTATTTT
CAISEDTTDTQYF
>-|TRBV9|15|-|TRBJ2-7
TGTACCAGCAGCGTAGGTGGAGGGATCTCCTACGAGCAGTACTTC
CTSSVGGGISYEQYF
>TRBD1|TRBV10-2|16|few|TRBJ2-5
TGCGCCAGCAGTGCCTCGGGACAGGGGGCGGTGGAGACCCAGTACTTC
CASSASGQGAVETQYF
>TRBD2|TRBV20-1|18|few|TRBJ2-3
TGCAGTGCTAGTGGGCTAGCGGGAGCCAGGCGGGGCACAGATACGCAGTATTTT
CSASGLAGARRGTDTQYF
>-|TRBV7-6|13|-|TRBJ2-7
TGTGCCAGCAGTTCACAGGTCTCCTACGAGCAGTACTTC
CASSSQVSYEQYF
>-|TRBV9|15|few|TRBJ1-2
TGTGCCAGCAGCGTAGAGCTATCTCTTCACTATGGCTACACCTTC
CASSVELSLHYGYTF
>-|TRBV4-2|19|few|TRBJ1-6
TGTGCCAGCAGCCAAGCCCTGGACCGCTGGGAGGGCGATAATTCACCCCTCCACTTT
CASSQALDRWEGDNSPLHF
>-|TRBV10-3|14|-|TRBJ1-6
TGTGCCATCAGTGTCCGGGCGGAAAATTCACCCCTCCACTTT
CAISVRAENSPLHF
>TRBD2|TRBV12-3/TRBV12-4|15|few|TRBJ2-3
TGTGCCAGCAGGGGAGCGGGAGCCGGCACAGATACGCAGTATTTT
CASRGAGAGTDTQYF
>-|TRBV28|15|-|TRBJ2-7
TGTGCCAGCAGTTTGTCCGGGGCCCCTCCCTACGAGCAGTACTTC
CASSLSGAPPYEQYF
>-|TRBV4-1|12|once|TRBJ1-2
TGCGCCAGCAGACAGGGAAACCACGGCTACACCTTC
CASRQGNHGYTF
>TRBD2|TRBV5-1|16|-|TRBJ2-5
TGCGCCAGCAGCCACGGGACTAGCGGTCTAAAAGAGACCCAGTACTTC
CASSHGTSGLKETQYF
>-|TRBV27|13|-|TRBJ1-3
TGTGCCAGCAGTCCCCTCTCTGGAAACACCATATATTTT
CASSPLSGNTIYF
>-|TRBV24-1|18|once|TRBJ1-1
TGTGCCACCAGTGACGGAGACCACCTGGGGGGTCGTAACACTGAAGCTTTCTTT
CATSDGDHLGGRNTEAFF
>-|TRBV20-1|13|-|TRBJ1-1
TGCAGTGCTAGTCCAGATATGAACACTGAAGCTTTCTTT
CSASPDMNTEAFF
>TRBD2|TRBV11-2|15|few|TRBJ2-7
TGTGCCAGCAGCTTTTTAGCGGGGGGATCCTACGAGCAGTACTTC
CASSFLAGGSYEQYF
>-|TRBV27|15|-|TRBJ2-5
TGTGCCAGCAGTTGGTCATCTGTGACCTCCTATGAGCAGTACTTC
CASSWSSVTSYEQYF
>TRBD2|TRBV20-1|12|few|TRBJ2-5
TGCAGTGCTGCTAGCGGGGTGGGAGAGCAGTACTTC
CSAASGVGEQYF
>TRBD2|TRBV12-3/TRBV12-4|15|few|TRBJ2-1
TGTGCCAGCACCCCCCTAGCGGGGGGATCCAATGAGCAGTTCTTC
CASTPLAGGSNEQFF
>-|TRBV9|14|-|TRBJ2-3
TGTGCCAACAGCCCCCGGGGGTTCACAGATACGCAGTATTTT
CANSPRGFTDTQYF
>-|TRBV5-1|13|-|TRBJ1-1
TGCGCCAGCAGCGTCGGTTCTCTTCCTGAAGCTTTCTTT
CASSVGSLPEAFF
>-|TRBV9|13|-|TRBJ2-1
TGTGCCAGCGCAACGGTAGGCTACAATGAGCAGTTCTTC
CASATVGYNEQFF
>-|TRBV15|15|-|TRBJ2-5
TGTGCCACCAGCAGAGATTGGGGGGGGCTACAGACCCAGTACTTC
CATSRDWGGLQTQYF
>-|TRBV2|13|-|TRBJ2-2
TGTGCCAGCAGCGGGTGGAACACCGGGGAGCTGTTTTTT
CASSGWNTGELFF
>-|TRBV7-9|15|-|TRBJ2-5
TGTGCCAGCAGCCAGCCGGTTGGGGGGAAAGAGACCCAGTACTTC
CASSQPVGGKETQYF
>TRBD2|TRBV28|16|few|TRBJ2-7
TGTGCCAGCAGTTCACCCGGGACTAGCGGTACCTACGAGCAGTACTTC
CASSSPGTSGTYEQYF
>TRBD2|TRBV9|13|once|TRBJ2-1
TGTGCCAGCAGCGGTAGCGGGAGAGATGAGCAGTTCTTC
CASSGSGRDEQFF
>TRBD1|TRBV5-1|16|-|TRBJ2-5
TGCGCCAGCAGCGAGACCGGGACAGGGATTGACAATGAGCAGTACTTC
CASSETGTGIDNEQYF
>-|TRBV7-9|20|-|TRBJ1-1
TGTGCCAGCAGCCCCCCAACGTACAGGGAAGGTTGGGGCATGAACACTGAAGCTTTCTTT
CASSPPTYREGWGMNTEAFF
>-|TRBV3-1|17|-|TRBJ2-5
TGTGCCAGCAGCCAAGACCGGACATTCCGGCCCCAAGAGACCCAGTACTTC
CASSQDRTFRPQETQYF
>TRBD2|TRBV7-2|16|few|TRBJ2-3
TGTGCCAGCAGCTTAAGGTTACTAGCGGGAGGAGATACGCAGTATTTT
CASSLRLLAGGDTQYF
>-|TRBV29-1|11|-|TRBJ2-5
TGCAGCCTCCAGTGGGGGGAGAGCCAGTACTTC
CSLQWGESQYF
>TRBD2|TRBV7-2|16|-|TRBJ2-3
TGTGCCAGCAGCTCATTTCTGGCGGGGGGCATAGATACGCAGTATTTT
CASSSFLAGGIDTQYF
>TRBD2|TRBV20-1|18|-|TRBJ2-3
TGCAGTGCTAGAGGAGGGGTACGGGAGGGCCGAGGGACAGATACGCAGTATTTT
CSARGGVREGRGTDTQYF
>-|TRBV3-1|11|many|TRBJ2-1
TGTGCCAGCAGCCAAGTCAGTGAGCAGTTCTTC
CASSQVSEQFF
>TRBD1|TRBV4-1|15|many|TRBJ1-5
TGCGCCAGCAGCCAACAGGGGGCCGTACATCAGCCCCAGCATTTT
CASSQQGAVHQPQHF
>-|TRBV29-1|14|-|TRBJ2-2
TGCAGCGCCGAACAGTCTGCGAACACCGGGGAGCTGTTTTTT
CSAEQSANTGELFF
>-|TRBV28|16|few|TRBJ2-1
TGTGCCAGCAGCGCAAAAGGGCAGATGCTTTACAATGAGCAGTTCTTC
CASSAKGQMLYNEQFF
>-|TRBV6-1|12|few|TRBJ2-5
TGTGCCAGCGATGGGGGTTGGGAGACCCAGTACTTC
CASDGGWETQYF
>-|TRBV4-1|16|-|TRBJ1-5
TGCGCCAGCAGCCATCGGGAGCCCGGGAGCAATCAGCCCCAGCATTTT
CASSHREPGSNQPQHF
>-|TRBV20-1|12|many|TRBJ2-7
TGCAGTGCGGGGGACAACCCCTACGAGCAGTACTTC
CSAGDNPYEQYF
>-|TRBV20-1|14|few|TRBJ2-6
TGCAGTGCCGGACTTGCCTCTGGGGCCAACGTCCTGACTTTC
CSAGLASGANVLTF
>-|TRBV20-1|14|few|TRBJ2-3
TGCAGTGCTTCAGAGGGTGGCGTGAGAGATACGCAGTATTTT
CSASEGGVRDTQYF
>-|TRBV20-1|13|-|TRBJ2-3
TGCAGTGTCGGGCACAGGGGCACAGATACGCAGTATTTT
CSVGHRGTDTQYF
>-|TRBV6-2/TRBV6-3|13|-|TRBJ2-3
TGTGCCAGCAGCCGGGACGTCACAGATACGCAGTATTTT
CASSRDVTDTQYF